Listed below are T cell receptor beta chains from one sample, sequenced in a study of blood T cell repertoires in COVID-19. Only in-frame clones appear in the TCRdb table, and some are missing; sequencing was by immunoSEQ multiplex PCR. Altogether hundreds of thousands of clones are present, around 80% being singletons, with the ten largest covering approximately 30%. The sample was peripheral blood. Receptor source: a man in his forties with acute or convalescent COVID-19. Both conserved end residues are part of each CDR3. The D gene is left open where the match is weak. Size is stated for part of the rows, as once, few or many counts, or as a class when the clone is expanded.

D,size,V,J,DNA,CDR3
-,-,TRBV6-2/TRBV6-3,TRBJ1-5,TGTGCCAGCAGTTACGAAATACCTCGGGATCAGCCCCAGCATTTT,CASSYEIPRDQPQHF
-,-,TRBV4-1,TRBJ2-1,TGCGCCAGCAGCCAGGGCCAGGGGCAAGGTGAGCAGTTCTTC,CASSQGQGQGEQFF
-,-,TRBV27,TRBJ1-6,TGTGCCAGCGGTAAACCTTCCAGGGTAGTCACTTCACCCCTCCACTTT,CASGKPSRVVTSPLHF
-,-,TRBV6-6,TRBJ2-7,TGTGCCAGCAGCATAGGGAGCTCGGTCGAGCAGTACTTC,CASSIGSSVEQYF
TRBD2,-,TRBV6-2/TRBV6-3,TRBJ2-3,TGTGCCAGCAGTACTGTGCTAGCGGGATACGCAGATACGCAGTATTTT,CASSTVLAGYADTQYF
TRBD2,-,TRBV7-8,TRBJ2-1,TGTGCCAGCAGCTACTGGGCTAGCGGGAGTAATGAGCAGTTCTTC,CASSYWASGSNEQFF
-,once,TRBV30,TRBJ2-7,TGTGCCTGGAGTAGGCAGGCGGGCGAGCAGTACTTC,CAWSRQAGEQYF
-,few,TRBV2,TRBJ1-1,TGTGCCAGCGATGGCCGCAGGGAGGGCACTGAAGCTTTCTTT,CASDGRREGTEAFF
TRBD2,once,TRBV19,TRBJ2-3,TGTGCCAGTTCTAGCGGGGAGGGGTGGGATACGCAGTATTTT,CASSSGEGWDTQYF
-,-,TRBV30,TRBJ2-2,TGTGCCTGGAGTGTACGAGGTCGGGAGCTGTTTTTT,CAWSVRGRELFF
-,-,TRBV7-9,TRBJ2-1,TGTGCCAGCAGCCCACCCCTCAGCTCCTACAATGAGCAGTTCTTC,CASSPPLSSYNEQFF
-,-,TRBV19,TRBJ1-2,TGTGCCAGTGGGCGACAGGAACATAACTATGGCTACACCTTC,CASGRQEHNYGYTF
-,-,TRBV7-9,TRBJ2-1,TGTGCCAGCAGCTTAGCGCTGCCCGGGAATGAGCAGTTCTTC,CASSLALPGNEQFF
TRBD2,few,TRBV9,TRBJ2-1,TGTGCCAGCAGCGGTAGGGAGGGCTCAATCCCTGAATACAATGAGCAGTTCTTC,CASSGREGSIPEYNEQFF
TRBD1,-,TRBV3-1/TRBV3-2,TRBJ1-4,TGTGCCAGCAGCCAAGATAGCCAGGGGGCGTCAACTAATGAAAAACTGTTTTTT,CASSQDSQGASTNEKLFF
-,once,TRBV14,TRBJ1-6,TGTGCCAGCAGCCAAGTAAGCGACAGATTTAATTCACCCCTCCACTTT,CASSQVSDRFNSPLHF
TRBD1,-,TRBV6-1,TRBJ1-2,TGTGCCAGCAGTGAAAATTGGGACAGGGGCCAAGGCTACACCTTC,CASSENWDRGQGYTF
TRBD2,-,TRBV12-3/TRBV12-4,TRBJ2-4,TGTGCCAGCAGTGGGGGAGGGCCTGGAATTCAGTACTTC,CASSGGGPGIQYF